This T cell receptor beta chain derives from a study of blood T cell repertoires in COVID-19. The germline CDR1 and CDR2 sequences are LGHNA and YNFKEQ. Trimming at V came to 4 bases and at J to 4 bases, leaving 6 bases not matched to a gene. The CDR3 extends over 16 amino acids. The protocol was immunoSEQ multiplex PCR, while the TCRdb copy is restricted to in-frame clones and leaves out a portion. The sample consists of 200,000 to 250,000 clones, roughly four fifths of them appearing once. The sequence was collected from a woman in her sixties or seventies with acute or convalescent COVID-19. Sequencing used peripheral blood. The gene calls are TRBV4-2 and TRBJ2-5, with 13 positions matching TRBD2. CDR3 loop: CASSPGGLAGPETQYF. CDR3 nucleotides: TGTGCCAGCAGCCCAGGGGGACTAGCGGGGCCAGAGACCCAGTACTTC.